This T cell receptor beta chain was sequenced in a study of T cells in Graves' hyperthyroidism and ophthalmopathy. The length of the CDR3 is 12 residues. The germline CDR1 and CDR2 sequences are SNHLY and FYNNEI. With 2 bases removed from V and 0 bases from J, the gap between germline ends came to 1 base. There were TCR beta CDR3 regions amplified from RNA transcripts. HTBI primers drove first-round RT-PCR of the TCR CDR3. One entry per CDR3 protein results from TCRdb running MiXCR on the multiplex PCR reads. The sample shows 300,000 or so distinct CDR3 sequences, roughly 15% of them seen only once. This clonotype was counted at least ten times.

The clonotype was recovered from a man between 25 and 39 years old with Graves' hyperthyroidism. The genes are TRBV2 and TRBJ2-5; D gene uncertain. Input material: blood. The CDR3 coding sequence is TGTGCCAGCAGTGAATACCAAGAGACCCAGTACTTC. Residues: CASSEYQETQYF.